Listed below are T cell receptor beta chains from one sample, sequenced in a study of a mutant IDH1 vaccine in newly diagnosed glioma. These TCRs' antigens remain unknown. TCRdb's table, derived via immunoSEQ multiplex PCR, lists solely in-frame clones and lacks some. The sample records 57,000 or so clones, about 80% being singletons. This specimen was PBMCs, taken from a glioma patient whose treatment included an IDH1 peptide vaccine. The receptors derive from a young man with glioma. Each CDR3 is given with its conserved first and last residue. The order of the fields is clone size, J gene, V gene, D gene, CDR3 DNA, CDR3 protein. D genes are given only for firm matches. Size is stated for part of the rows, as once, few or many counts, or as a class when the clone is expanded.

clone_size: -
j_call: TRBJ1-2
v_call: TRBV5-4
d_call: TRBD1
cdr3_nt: TGTGCCAGCAGCAACGTCGACAGGGCCCTCTATGGCTACACCTTC
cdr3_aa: CASSNVDRALYGYTF

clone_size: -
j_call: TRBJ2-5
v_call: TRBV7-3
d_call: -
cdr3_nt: TGTGCCAGCAGCTTAAAGCAGGGAGGCCAAGAGACCCAGTACTTC
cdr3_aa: CASSLKQGGQETQYF

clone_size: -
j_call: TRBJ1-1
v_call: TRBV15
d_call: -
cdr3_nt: TGTGCCACCAGCAGAGATTTCAGGAACACTGAAGCTTTCTTT
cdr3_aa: CATSRDFRNTEAFF

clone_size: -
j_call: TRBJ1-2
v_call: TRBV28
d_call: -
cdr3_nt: TGTGCCAGCAGTTTATACGGGGGCGCCTATGGCTACACCTTC
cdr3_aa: CASSLYGGAYGYTF

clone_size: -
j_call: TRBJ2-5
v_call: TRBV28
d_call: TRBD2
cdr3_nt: TGTGCCAGCAGTTTAGGCGGGGGCCAAGAGACCCAGTACTTC
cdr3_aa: CASSLGGGQETQYF

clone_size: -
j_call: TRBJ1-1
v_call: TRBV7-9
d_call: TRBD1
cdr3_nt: TGTGCCAGCAGCTTAGGAGGACAGGTCACTGAAGCTTTCTTT
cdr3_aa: CASSLGGQVTEAFF

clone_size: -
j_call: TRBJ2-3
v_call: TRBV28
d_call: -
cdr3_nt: TGTGCCAGCAGTGAACCGGGACATCTGACAGATACGCAGTATTTT
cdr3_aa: CASSEPGHLTDTQYF

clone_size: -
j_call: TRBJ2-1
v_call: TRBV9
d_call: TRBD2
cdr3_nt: TGTGCCAGCAGCGTAGGAGCGGGGGGGCTGTACAATGAGCAGTTCTTC
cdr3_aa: CASSVGAGGLYNEQFF

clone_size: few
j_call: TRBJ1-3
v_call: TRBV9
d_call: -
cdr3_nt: TGTGCCAGCAGCCCCAGTGGGCCCTCTGGAAACACCATATATTTT
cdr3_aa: CASSPSGPSGNTIYF

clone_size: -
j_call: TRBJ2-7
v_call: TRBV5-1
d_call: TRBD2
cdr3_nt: TGCGCCAGCAGCTCCCCGAAGGGACTAGCGGAAACCTACGAGCAGTACTTC
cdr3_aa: CASSSPKGLAETYEQYF

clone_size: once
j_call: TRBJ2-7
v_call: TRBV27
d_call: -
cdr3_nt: TGTGCCAGCAAGGTAAGGCCGGATTCCTACGAGCAGTACTTC
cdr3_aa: CASKVRPDSYEQYF

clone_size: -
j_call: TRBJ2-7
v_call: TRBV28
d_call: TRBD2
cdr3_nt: TGTGCCAGCAGTTTCCTTAGCGGGGGGTCCTACGAGCAGTACTTC
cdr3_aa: CASSFLSGGSYEQYF

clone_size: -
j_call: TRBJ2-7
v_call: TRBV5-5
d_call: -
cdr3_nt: TGTGCCAGCAGTACAGCAAAATTTACCTACGAGCAGTACTTC
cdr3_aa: CASSTAKFTYEQYF

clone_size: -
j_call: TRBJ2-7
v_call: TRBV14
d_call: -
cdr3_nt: TGTGCCAGCAGCCAACAGACGGGGTCCTACGAGCAGTACTTC
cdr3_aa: CASSQQTGSYEQYF

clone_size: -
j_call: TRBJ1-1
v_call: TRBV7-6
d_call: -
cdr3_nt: TGTGCCAGCAGCACCCCCAGGGGACAGAACACTGAAGCTTTCTTT
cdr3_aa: CASSTPRGQNTEAFF

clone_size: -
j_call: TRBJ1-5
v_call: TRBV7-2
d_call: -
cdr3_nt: TGTGCCAGCAGCGCGGACAGCGGGGCCCAACAGCCCCAGCATTTT
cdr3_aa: CASSADSGAQQPQHF

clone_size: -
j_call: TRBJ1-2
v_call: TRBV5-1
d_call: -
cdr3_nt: TGCGCCAGCAGCTTGGGTTCCAGTTCTAACTATGGCTACACCTTC
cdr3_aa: CASSLGSSSNYGYTF

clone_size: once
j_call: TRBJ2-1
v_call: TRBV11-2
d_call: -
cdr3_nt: TGTGCCAGCACTCTTAGGGGAAGTTGGGTTGATGAGCAGTTCTTC
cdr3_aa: CASTLRGSWVDEQFF

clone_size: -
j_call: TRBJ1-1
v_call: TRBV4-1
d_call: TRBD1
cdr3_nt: TGCGCCAGCAGCCTCCGGGACAGGGGGGACACTGAAGCTTTCTTT
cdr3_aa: CASSLRDRGDTEAFF

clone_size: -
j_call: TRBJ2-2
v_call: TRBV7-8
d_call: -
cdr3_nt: TGTGCCAGCAGCCTCTTATGCCGGCACAGGCCCGGCGGGGAGCTGTTTTTT
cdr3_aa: CASSLLCRHRPGGELFF

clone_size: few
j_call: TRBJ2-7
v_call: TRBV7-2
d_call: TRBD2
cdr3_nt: TGTGCCAGCAGCTACAGCGGACTAGCGCGGGAGCAGTACTTC
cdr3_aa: CASSYSGLAREQYF

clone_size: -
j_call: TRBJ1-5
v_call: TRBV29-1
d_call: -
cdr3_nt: TGCAGCGTTGGCGGCAGAGACAATCAGCCCCAGCATTTT
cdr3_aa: CSVGGRDNQPQHF

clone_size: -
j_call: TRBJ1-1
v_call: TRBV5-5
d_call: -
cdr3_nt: TGTGCCAGCAGCTTTTTCCGGGCAGGGATGAACACTGAAGCTTTCTTT
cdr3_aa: CASSFFRAGMNTEAFF

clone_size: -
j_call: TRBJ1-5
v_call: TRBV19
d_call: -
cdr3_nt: TGTGCCAGTAGTCCCCGTAGCAGGGCGGGGCAGCCCCAGCATTTT
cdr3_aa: CASSPRSRAGQPQHF

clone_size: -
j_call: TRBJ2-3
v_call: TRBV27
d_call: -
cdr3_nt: TGTGCCAGCAGTTTGGCGATTGGAAGCACAGATACGCAGTATTTT
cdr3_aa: CASSLAIGSTDTQYF

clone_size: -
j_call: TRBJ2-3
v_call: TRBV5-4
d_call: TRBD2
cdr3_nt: TGTGCCAGCAGCCCAGCGGGAGCGGGGGGAGATACGCAGTATTTT
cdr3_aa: CASSPAGAGGDTQYF

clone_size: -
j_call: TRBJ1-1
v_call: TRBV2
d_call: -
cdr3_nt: TGTGCCAGCAGCCTAACAGGAAACACTGAAGCTTTCTTT
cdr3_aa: CASSLTGNTEAFF

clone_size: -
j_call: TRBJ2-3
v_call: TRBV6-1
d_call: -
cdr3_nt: TGTGCCAGCAGTGAAGTCCCGGGACATATCACAGATACGCAGTATTTT
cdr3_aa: CASSEVPGHITDTQYF

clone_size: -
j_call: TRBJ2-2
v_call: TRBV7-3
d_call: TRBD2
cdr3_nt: TGTGCCAGCAGCCCCGGACTAGCGGGGGCCGGGGAGCTGTTTTTT
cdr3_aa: CASSPGLAGAGELFF

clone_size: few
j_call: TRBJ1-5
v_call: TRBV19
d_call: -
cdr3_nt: TGTGCCAGTAGTTCAGTAGACAATCAGCCCCAGCATTTT
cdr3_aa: CASSSVDNQPQHF

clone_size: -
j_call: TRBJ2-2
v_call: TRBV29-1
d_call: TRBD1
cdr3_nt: TGCAGCGTTTCCCCCCGGGACAGGGCTGGCCGGGAGCTGTTTTTT
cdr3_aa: CSVSPRDRAGRELFF

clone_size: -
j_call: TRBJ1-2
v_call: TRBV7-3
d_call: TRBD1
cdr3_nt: TGTGCCAGCAGCTTCGGCAGGGGGTATGGCTACACCTTC
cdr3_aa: CASSFGRGYGYTF

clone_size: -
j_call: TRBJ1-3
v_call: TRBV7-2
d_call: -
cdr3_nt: TGTGCCAGCAGCTTAGCAGGCTTCACAGAGGGGCACGGAAACACCATATATTTT
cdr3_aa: CASSLAGFTEGHGNTIYF

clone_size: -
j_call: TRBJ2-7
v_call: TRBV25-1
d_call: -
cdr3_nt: TGTGCTGCGGAGGGGAATTCAGACGAGCAGTACTTC
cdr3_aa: CAAEGNSDEQYF

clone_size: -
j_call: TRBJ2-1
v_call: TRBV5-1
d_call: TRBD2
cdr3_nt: TGCGCCAGCAGCGCCCTAGCGGGAGCGGCCCATGAGCAGTTCTTC
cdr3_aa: CASSALAGAAHEQFF

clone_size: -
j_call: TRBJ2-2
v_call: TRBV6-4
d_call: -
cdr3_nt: TGTGCCAGCAGCCCACAGGGAACCGGGGAGCTGTTTTTT
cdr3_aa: CASSPQGTGELFF

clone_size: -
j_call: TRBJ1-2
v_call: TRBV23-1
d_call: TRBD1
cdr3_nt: TGCGCCAGCAGTCAAACGGGCCCCTTATTAGACAGGGGGCGCGGCTATGGCTACACCTTC
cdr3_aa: CASSQTGPLLDRGRGYGYTF

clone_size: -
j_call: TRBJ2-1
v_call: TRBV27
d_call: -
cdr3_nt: TGTGCCAGCAGTTTACGACCCCTTGGGTACAATGAGCAGTTCTTC
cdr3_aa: CASSLRPLGYNEQFF